The 6 T cell receptor beta chains reported below all come from one sample, sequenced in a study of T cells in Graves' hyperthyroidism and ophthalmopathy. The TCR beta CDR3 regions underwent amplification using RNA transcripts as the source. An initial round of RT-PCR targeting the TCR CDR3 relied on the HTBI primer set. Each CDR3 protein is one row after TCRdb ran MiXCR on the multiplex PCR reads. The table lists around 250,000 distinct CDR3 sequences, roughly 15% of them singletons, with about 14% in the top ten. The source material was blood. Source of these receptors: a woman aged 40 to 49 with Graves' hyperthyroidism that later progressed to Graves' ophthalmopathy.

The V call is TRBV19, the J call TRBJ1-4; 8 positions agree with TRBD1. Germline V lookup: CDR1 LNHDA, CDR2 SQIVND (reference sequence). The CDR3 consists of 13 residues. The J segment lost 9 bases and the V segment lost 9 bases, leaving 9 bases of the junction unmatched. The CDR3, as DNA: TGTGCCAGCACCGGGACAGGACTCCAAAAACTGTTTTTT. Residues: CASTGTGLQKLFF.

This clonotype was seen more than once but under ten times. V gene TRBV9 combines with J gene TRBJ1-6; 7 bases agree with TRBD1. The CDR3 has 15 residues. With 3 bases clipped from V and 8 bases from J, the junction kept 8 bases outside the gene matches. The germline CDR1 and CDR2 sequences are SGDLS and YYNGEE. The chain's CDR3 is CASSASPGGHSPLHF. CDR3 coding DNA: TGTGCCAGCAGCGCCAGCCCAGGGGGGCATTCACCCCTCCACTTT.

In this sample, this clonotype turned up many times. The gene calls are TRBV7-3 and TRBJ2-1, with 14 positions matching TRBD2. The V gene end was trimmed by 4 bases and the J gene end by 10 bases; junction bases not matched to a gene: 3. CDR3 length equals 14 residues. CDR1 and CDR2 from the germline V gene are SGHTA and FQGTGA. The CDR3 reads CASSSTSGREEQFF. The CDR3, as DNA: TGTGCCAGCAGCTCGACTAGCGGGAGGGAAGAGCAGTTCTTC. Filled out from reference TRBV7-3 and TRBJ2-1, the complete variable domain reads GAGVSQTPSNKVTEKGKYVELRCDPISGHTALYWYRQSLGQGPEFLIYFQGTGAADDSGLPNDRFFAVRPEGSVSTLKIQRTERGDSAVYLCASSSTSGREEQFFGPGTRLTVL.

This clonotype was recorded a few times. The V call is TRBV3-1, the J call TRBJ2-3; tentative D call: TRBD2 (5 bases). This CDR3 spans 14 amino acids. Germline CDR1 reads LGHDT; CDR2 reads YNNKEL (reference sequence). The germline V and J ends were trimmed by 6 bases and 0 bases, with 10 bases remaining between them. The CDR3 nucleotides are TGTGCCAGCAGTCCGCGGGTTAGCACAGATACGCAGTATTTT. Protein: CASSPRVSTDTQYF.

Concerning this clonotype itself: A much larger clone lies one base from this, so it may be a read error. J is TRBJ2-5 and V is TRBV6-2 or TRBV6-3; no definite D call. Germline loops: CDR1 MNHEY, CDR2 SVGEGT. The CDR3 sequence is 12 residues long. CDR3 coding DNA: TGTGCCAGCAGTTATCCGCGAGAGATCCAGTACTTC. It translates to CASSYPREIQYF.

V usage is TRBV9 and J usage is TRBJ1-1, with TRBD1 as a possible D gene (5 bases). Germline lookup yields CDR1 SGDLS and CDR2 YYNGEE. The V end was cut by 3 bases, the J end by 13 bases, with 10 bases between. The CDR3 is made up of 10 amino acids. CDR3 coding DNA: TGTGCCAGCAGCGGACGACAGATTTTCTTT. Amino acids: CASSGRQIFF.